This T cell receptor beta chain emerged from a study of blood T cell repertoires in COVID-19. Overall study: There were acute and convalescent COVID-19 samples, and they came from the United States, Italy and Spain. In each case, the material was cDNA or gDNA derived from T cells, B-cell-depleted T cells, or PBMCs.

As originally analysed: Reference gene primers were amplified, and this amplification served to estimate nucleated cell counts. Assay: immunoSEQ multiplex PCR; the TCRdb copy retains only in-frame clones and omits some. V, J and clone size are those of that table, while D and trimming were read from the DNA. The repertoire includes 55,000 to 70,000 clones, around 81% of them detected once, and 3.5% sits in the top ten. Germline assignment: CDR1 SGHDT and CDR2 YYEEEE. Germline trimming cut 0 bases from V and 8 bases from J; bases unmatched to any gene: 5. This CDR3 comprises 16 residues. The chain uses TRBV5-6 and TRBJ1-6; 10 bases are shared with TRBD1. The receptor's source is a woman older than 75 with acute or convalescent COVID-19. Input material: peripheral blood. The CDR3 DNA sequence: TGTGCCAGCAGCTTGGTAGGACAGGGGGGATATTCACCCCTCCACTTT. As protein: CASSLVGQGGYSPLHF.